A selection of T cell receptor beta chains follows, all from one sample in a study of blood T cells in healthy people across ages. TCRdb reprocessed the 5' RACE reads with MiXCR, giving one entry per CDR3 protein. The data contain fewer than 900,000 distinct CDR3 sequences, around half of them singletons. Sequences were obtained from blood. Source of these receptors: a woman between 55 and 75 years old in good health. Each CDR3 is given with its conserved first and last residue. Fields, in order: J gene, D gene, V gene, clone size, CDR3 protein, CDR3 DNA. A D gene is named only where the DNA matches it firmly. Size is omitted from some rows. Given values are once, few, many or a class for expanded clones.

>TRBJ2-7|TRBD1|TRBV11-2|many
CASRSNRGASRSYEQYF
TGTGCCAGCAGGTCTAACAGGGGGGCCAGCAGATCCTACGAGCAGTACTTC
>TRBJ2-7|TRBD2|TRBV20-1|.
CSAGGTSGSYGYEQYF
TGCAGTGCCGGCGGGACTAGCGGGAGTTACGGGTACGAGCAGTACTTC
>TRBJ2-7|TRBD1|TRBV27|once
CASRVDSNRGVDEQYF
TGTGCCAGCAGGGTGGATAGCAACAGGGGGGTCGACGAGCAGTACTTC
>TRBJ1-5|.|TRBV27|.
CASSLFDSNQPQHF
TGTGCCAGCAGTTTATTCGACAGTAATCAGCCCCAGCATTTT
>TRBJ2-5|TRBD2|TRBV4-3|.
CASSQVVGGLSEQYF
TGCGCCAGCAGCCAAGTGGTGGGAGGGCTAAGTGAGCAGTACTTC
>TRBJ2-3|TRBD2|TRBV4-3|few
CASSQAASGMSTDTQYF
TGCGCCAGCAGCCAAGCGGCTAGCGGGATGAGCACAGATACGCAGTATTTT
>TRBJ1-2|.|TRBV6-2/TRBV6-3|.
CASSPGTLNYGYTF
TGTGCCAGCAGCCCAGGGACCCTCAACTATGGCTACACCTTC
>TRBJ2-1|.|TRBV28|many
CASSSRNEQFF
TGCGCCAGCAGCAGCCGGAATGAGCAGTTCTTC
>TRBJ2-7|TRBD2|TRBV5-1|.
CASSPFGTSGLYNEQYF
TGCGCCAGCAGCCCTTTTGGGACTAGCGGGCTTTACAATGAGCAGTACTTC
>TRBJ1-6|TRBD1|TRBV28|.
CASRTGGRYYNSPLHF
TGTGCCAGCAGAACAGGGGGCAGGTACTATAATTCACCCCTCCACTTT
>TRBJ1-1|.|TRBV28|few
CASSVAGLATEAFF
TGTGCCAGCAGTGTGGCAGGGCTGGCCACTGAAGCTTTCTTT
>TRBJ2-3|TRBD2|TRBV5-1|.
CASSPVAGASTDTRYF
TGCGCCAGCAGCCCGGTAGCGGGAGCTAGCACAGATACGCGGTATTTT
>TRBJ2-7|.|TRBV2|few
CASTSGDYNEQYF
TGTGCCAGCACGTCGGGGGATTATAACGAGCAGTACTTC
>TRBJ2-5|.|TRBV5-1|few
CASSLAGVAGLEETQYF
TGCGCCAGCAGCTTGGCCGGTGTAGCAGGGCTGGAAGAGACCCAGTACTTC
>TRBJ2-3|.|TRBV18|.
CASSPDFLTDTQYF
TGTGCCAGCTCACCTGACTTTCTCACAGATACGCAGTATTTT
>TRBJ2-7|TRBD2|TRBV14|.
CASSHLPSGRGSYEQYF
TGTGCCAGCAGCCACCTTCCTAGCGGGAGGGGCTCCTACGAGCAGTACTTC
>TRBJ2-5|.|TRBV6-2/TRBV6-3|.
CASSRVDEQYF
TGTGCCAGCAGTAGGGTGGATGAGCAGTACTTC
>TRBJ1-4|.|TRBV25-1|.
CASSESVLGGPNEKLFF
TGTGCCAGCAGTGAATCCGTGCTGGGCGGCCCAAATGAAAAACTGTTTTTT
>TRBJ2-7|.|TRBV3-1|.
CASSFRDFLVYEQYF
TGTGCCAGCAGCTTCCGGGACTTCTTGGTCTACGAGCAGTACTTC
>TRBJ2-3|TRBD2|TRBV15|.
CAASRGQLAGSFPDTQYF
TGTGCCGCCAGCAGAGGACAACTAGCGGGATCTTTCCCAGATACGCAGTATTTT
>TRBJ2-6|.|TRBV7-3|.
CASSLAPGANVLTF
TGTGCCAGCAGCTTAGCCCCTGGGGCCAACGTCCTGACTTTC
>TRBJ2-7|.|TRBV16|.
CASNQRWAGPRSSYEQYF
TGTGCCAGCAACCAAAGGTGGGCAGGGCCCAGGAGCTCCTACGAGCAGTACTTC
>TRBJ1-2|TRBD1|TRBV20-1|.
CSVARTGGNYGYTF
TGCAGTGTTGCCCGGACAGGGGGAAACTATGGCTACACCTTC
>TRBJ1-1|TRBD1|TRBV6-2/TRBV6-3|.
CASRSTALQGGENTEAFF
TGTGCCAGCAGGTCCACCGCCCTACAGGGGGGCGAGAACACTGAAGCTTTCTTT
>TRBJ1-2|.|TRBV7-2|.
CASSPGVGGQHGYTF
TGTGCCAGCAGCCCAGGGGTTGGGGGGCAGCATGGCTACACCTTC
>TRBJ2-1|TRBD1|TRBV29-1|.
CSAAQGASYNEQFF
TGCAGCGCCGCGCAGGGGGCCTCCTACAATGAGCAGTTCTTC
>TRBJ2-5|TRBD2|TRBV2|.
CASRGTSQRETQYF
TGTGCCAGCAGAGGGACTAGCCAAAGAGAGACCCAGTACTTC
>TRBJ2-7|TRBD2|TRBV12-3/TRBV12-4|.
CASSPAGGALYEQYF
TGTGCCAGCAGTCCAGCGGGAGGAGCCCTCTACGAGCAGTACTTC
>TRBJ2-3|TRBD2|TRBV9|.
CASSVGSGLAGDDTQYF
TGTGCCAGCAGCGTAGGATCTGGACTAGCGGGAGACGATACGCAGTATTTT
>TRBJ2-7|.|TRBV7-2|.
CASSLFSNPSYEQYF
TGTGCCAGCAGCTTATTTTCAAACCCGTCCTACGAGCAGTACTTC
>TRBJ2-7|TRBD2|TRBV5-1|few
CASSWGLADEQYF
TGCGCCAGCAGCTGGGGACTAGCAGACGAGCAGTACTTC
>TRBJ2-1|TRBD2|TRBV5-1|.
CASSLELAGGPQFF
TGCGCCAGCAGCCTAGAACTAGCGGGGGGCCCGCAGTTCTTC
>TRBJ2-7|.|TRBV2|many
CASSVGKRKQYF
TGTGCCAGCAGTGTCGGCAAGAGAAAGCAGTACTTC